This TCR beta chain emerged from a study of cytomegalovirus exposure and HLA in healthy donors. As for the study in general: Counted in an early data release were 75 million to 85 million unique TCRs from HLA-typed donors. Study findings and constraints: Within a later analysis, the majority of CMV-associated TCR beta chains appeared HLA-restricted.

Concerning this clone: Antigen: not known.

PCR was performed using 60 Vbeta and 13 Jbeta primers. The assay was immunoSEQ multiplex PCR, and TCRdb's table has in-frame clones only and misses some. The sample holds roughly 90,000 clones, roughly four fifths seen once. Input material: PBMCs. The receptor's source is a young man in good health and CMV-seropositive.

The CDR3 loop is CASSSSPQDREEQYF. The CDR3 DNA is TGCGCCAGCAGCTCGTCCCCACAGGACCGCGAGGAGCAGTACTTC. The chain combines TRBV5-1 with TRBJ2-7; a weak D match, TRBD1 (5 bases). The germline V gene encodes CDR1 SGHRS and CDR2 YFSETQ. With 3 bases removed from V and 7 bases from J, the gap between germline ends came to 20 bases. This CDR3 spans 15 amino acids.